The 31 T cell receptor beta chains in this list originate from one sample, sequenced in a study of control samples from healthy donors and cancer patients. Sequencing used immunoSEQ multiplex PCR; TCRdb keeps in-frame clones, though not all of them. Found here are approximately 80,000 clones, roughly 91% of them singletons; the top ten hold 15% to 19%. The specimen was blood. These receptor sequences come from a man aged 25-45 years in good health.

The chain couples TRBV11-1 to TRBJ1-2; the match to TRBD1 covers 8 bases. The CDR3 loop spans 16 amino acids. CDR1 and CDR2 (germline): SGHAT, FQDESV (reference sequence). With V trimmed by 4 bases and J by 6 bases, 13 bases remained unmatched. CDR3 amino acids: CASSSSYKDRDDGYTF. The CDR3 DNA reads TGTGCCAGCAGCTCAAGCTATAAGGACAGGGATGATGGCTACACCTTC.

The CDR3 is CASSPPPPQGIIGYTF. The CDR3 DNA follows: TGTGCCAGCAGCCCGCCCCCCCCACAGGGTATTATTGGCTACACCTTC. The chain links TRBV5-5 to TRBJ1-2; possibly TRBD1 for D (6 bases). The CDR3 extends over 16 amino acids. Deletions cut 4 bases from V and 7 bases from J, with 23 bases between. The germline V gene encodes CDR1 SGHKS and CDR2 YYEKEE (reference sequence). Variable domain in full (rest from reference TRBV5-5 and TRBJ1-2): DAGVTQSPTHLIKTRGQQVTLRCSPISGHKSVSWYQQVLGQGPQFIFQYYEKEERGRGNFPDRFSARQFPNYSSELNVNALLLGDSALYLCASSPPPPQGIIGYTFGSGTRLTVV.

The CDR3 loop is CASSFPPGTTEAFF. Here the CDR3 DNA reads TGTGCCAGCAGCTTCCCCCCGGGGACCACTGAAGCTTTCTTT. The chain carries TRBV7-9 and TRBJ1-1, with D possibly matching TRBD1 (5 bases). CDR1 is SEHNR and CDR2 is FQNEAQ in the germline V gene (reference sequence). The CDR3 loop spans 14 amino acids. The ends were cut back, 3 bases at V and 4 bases at J, with 12 bases in the middle.

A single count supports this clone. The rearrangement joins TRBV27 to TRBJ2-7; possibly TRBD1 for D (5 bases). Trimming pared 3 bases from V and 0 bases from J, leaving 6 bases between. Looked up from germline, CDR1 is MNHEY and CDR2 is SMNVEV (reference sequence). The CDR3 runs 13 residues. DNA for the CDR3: TGTGCCAGCAGTTTTCAGGGCTCCTACGAGCAGTACTTC. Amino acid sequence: CASSFQGSYEQYF.

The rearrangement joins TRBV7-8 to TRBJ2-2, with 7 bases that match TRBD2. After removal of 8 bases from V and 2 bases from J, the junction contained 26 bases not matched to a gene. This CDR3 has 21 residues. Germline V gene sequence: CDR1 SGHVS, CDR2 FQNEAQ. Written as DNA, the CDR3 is TGTGCCAGCCGTTTAGGCTGGGGCGGGATTTTCGGGGGGTCTAACACCGGGGAGCTGTTTTTT. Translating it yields CASRLGWGGIFGGSNTGELFF.

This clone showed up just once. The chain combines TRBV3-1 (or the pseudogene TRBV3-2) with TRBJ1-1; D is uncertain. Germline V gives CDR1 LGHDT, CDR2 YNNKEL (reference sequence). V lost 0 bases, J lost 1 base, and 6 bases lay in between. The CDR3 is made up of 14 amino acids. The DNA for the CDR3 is TGTGCCAGCAGCCAAGACGTTAGGAACACTGAAGCTTTCTTT. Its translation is CASSQDVRNTEAFF.

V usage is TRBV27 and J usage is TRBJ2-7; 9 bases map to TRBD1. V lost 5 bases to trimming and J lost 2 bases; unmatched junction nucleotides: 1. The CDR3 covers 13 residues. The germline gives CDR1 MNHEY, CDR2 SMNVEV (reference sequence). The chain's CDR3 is CASSRQGAYEQYF. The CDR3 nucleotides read TGTGCCAGCAGTAGACAGGGGGCCTACGAGCAGTACTTC.

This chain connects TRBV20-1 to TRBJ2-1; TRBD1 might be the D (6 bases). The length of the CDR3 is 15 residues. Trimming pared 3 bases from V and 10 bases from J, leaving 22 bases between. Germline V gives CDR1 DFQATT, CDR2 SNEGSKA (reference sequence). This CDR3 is CSASAGTQRVGEQFF. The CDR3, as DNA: TGCAGTGCTAGTGCCGGGACACAGAGGGTTGGAGAGCAGTTCTTC.

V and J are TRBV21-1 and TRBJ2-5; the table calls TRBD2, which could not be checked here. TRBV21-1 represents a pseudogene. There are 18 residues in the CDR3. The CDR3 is CASSKRGGSGRPEETQYF. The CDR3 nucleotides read TGTGCCAGCAGCAAACGTGGTGGGAGCGGGAGGCCGGAAGAGACCCAGTACTTC.

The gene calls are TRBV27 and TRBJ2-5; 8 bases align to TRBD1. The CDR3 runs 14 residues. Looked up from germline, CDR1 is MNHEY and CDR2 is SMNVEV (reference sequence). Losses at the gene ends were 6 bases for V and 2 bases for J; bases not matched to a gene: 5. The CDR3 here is CASRGQARQETQYF. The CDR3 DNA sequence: TGTGCCAGCAGGGGACAGGCGAGACAAGAGACCCAGTACTTC.

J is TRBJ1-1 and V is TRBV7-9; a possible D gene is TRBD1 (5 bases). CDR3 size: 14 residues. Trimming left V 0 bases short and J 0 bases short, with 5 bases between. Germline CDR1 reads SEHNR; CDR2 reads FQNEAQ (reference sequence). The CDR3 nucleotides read TGTGCCAGCAGCTTAGCGGGGGTGAACACTGAAGCTTTCTTT. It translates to CASSLAGVNTEAFF.

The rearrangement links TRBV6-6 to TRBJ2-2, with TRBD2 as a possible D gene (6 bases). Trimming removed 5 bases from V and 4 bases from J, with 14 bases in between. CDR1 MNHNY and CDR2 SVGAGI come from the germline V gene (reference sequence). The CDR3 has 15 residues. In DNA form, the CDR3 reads TGTGCCAGCAGTAGGGACTGGGGGGTCACCGGGGAGCTGTTTTTT. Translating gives CASSRDWGVTGELFF.

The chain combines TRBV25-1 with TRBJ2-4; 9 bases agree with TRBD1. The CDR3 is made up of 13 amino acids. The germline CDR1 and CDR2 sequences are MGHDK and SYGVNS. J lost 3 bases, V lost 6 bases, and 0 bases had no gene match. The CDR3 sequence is CASRGQGKNIQYF. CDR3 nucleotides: TGTGCCAGCAGGGGACAGGGCAAAAACATTCAGTACTTC.

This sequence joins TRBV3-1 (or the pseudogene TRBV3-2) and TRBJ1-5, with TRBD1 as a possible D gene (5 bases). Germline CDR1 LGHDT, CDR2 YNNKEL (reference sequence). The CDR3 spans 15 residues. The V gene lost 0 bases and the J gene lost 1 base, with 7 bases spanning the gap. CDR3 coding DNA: TGTGCCAGCAGCCAAGATGGGGGGAGCAATCAGCCCCAGCATTTT. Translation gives CASSQDGGSNQPQHF.

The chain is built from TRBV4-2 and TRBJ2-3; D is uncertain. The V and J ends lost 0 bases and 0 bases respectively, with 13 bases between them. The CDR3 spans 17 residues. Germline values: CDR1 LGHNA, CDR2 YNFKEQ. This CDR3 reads CASSQELQIASTDTQYF. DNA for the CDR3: TGTGCCAGCAGCCAAGAGCTACAGATAGCTAGCACAGATACGCAGTATTTT.

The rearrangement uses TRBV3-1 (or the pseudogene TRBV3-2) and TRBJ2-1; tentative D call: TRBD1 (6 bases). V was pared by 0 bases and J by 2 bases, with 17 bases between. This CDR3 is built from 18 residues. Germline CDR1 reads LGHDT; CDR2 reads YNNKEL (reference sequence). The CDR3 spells CASSQDPQGSFPYNEQFF. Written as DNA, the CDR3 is TGTGCCAGCAGCCAAGATCCCCAGGGGAGTTTCCCCTACAATGAGCAGTTCTTC.

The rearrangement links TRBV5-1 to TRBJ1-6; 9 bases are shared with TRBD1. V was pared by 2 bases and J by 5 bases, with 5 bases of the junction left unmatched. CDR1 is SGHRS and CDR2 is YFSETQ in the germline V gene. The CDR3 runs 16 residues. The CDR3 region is CASSLRTGENNSPLHF. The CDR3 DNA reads TGCGCCAGCAGCTTACGGACAGGGGAAAATAATTCACCCCTCCACTTT.

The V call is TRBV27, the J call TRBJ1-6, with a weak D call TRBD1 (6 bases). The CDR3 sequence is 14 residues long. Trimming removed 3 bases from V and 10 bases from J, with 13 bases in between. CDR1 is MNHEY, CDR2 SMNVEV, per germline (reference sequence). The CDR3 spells CASSFGGRNSPLHF. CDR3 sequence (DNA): TGTGCCAGCAGTTTCGGGGGGCGCAACTCACCCCTCCACTTT.

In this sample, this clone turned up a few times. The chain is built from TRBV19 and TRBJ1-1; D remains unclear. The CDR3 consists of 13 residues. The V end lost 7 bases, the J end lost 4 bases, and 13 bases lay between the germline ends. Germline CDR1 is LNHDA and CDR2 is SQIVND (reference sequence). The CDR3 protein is CASMDSWGTEAFF. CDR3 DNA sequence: TGTGCCAGTATGGACTCTTGGGGCACTGAAGCTTTCTTT.

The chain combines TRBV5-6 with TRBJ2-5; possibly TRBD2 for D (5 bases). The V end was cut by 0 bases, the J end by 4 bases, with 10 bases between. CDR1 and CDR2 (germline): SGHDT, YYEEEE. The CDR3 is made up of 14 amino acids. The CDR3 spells CASSLDAGGETQYF. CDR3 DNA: TGTGCCAGCAGCTTGGACGCGGGTGGAGAGACCCAGTACTTC.

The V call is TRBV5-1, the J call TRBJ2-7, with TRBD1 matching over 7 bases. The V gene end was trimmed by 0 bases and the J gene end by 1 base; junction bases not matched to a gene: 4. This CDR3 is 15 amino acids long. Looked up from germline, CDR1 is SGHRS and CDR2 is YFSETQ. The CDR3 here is CASSLETGLSYEQYF. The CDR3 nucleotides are TGCGCCAGCAGCTTGGAGACAGGGTTGTCCTACGAGCAGTACTTC.

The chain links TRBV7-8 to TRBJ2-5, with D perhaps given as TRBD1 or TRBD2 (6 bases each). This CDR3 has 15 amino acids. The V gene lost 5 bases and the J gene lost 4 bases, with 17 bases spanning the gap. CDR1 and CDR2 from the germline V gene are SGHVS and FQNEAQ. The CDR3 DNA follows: TGTGCCAGCAGCGGGGGGCTCGTTCCGCGAGAGACCCAGTACTTC. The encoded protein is CASSGGLVPRETQYF.

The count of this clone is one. The CDR3 DNA reads as TGTGCCAGCAGCTCAGGGACAGGGATATTCTTTAACACTGAAGCTTTCTTT. This translates into CASSSGTGIFFNTEAFF. The chain uses TRBV5-4 and TRBJ1-1; 9 bases line up with TRBD1. The CDR3 is made up of 17 amino acids. The V gene's germline CDR1 is SGHNT and CDR2 YYREEE (reference sequence). V trimming: 3 bases; J trimming: 2 bases; junction bases outside the gene matches: 11.

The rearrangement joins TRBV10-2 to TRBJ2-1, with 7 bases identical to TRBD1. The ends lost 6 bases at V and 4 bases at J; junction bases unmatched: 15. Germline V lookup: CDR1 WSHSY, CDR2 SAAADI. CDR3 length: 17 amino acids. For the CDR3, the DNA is TGCGCCAGCAGAGACCGGGACAGCAGAAAGAGATACAATGAGCAGTTCTTC. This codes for CASRDRDSRKRYNEQFF.

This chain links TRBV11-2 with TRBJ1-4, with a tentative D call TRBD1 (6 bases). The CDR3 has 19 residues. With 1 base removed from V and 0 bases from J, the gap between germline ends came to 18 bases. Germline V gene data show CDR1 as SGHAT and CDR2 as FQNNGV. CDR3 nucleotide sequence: TGTGCCAGCAGCTTAGGGACCGGGACAACCGTTGCAACTAATGAAAAACTGTTTTTT. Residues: CASSLGTGTTVATNEKLFF.

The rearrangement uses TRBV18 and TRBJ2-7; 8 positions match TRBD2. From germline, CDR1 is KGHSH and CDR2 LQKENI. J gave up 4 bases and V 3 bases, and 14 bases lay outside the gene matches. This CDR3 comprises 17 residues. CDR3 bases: TGTGCCAGCTCACCCCTAGCGGGTCCCCCAATGGCATACGAGCAGTACTTC. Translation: CASSPLAGPPMAYEQYF.

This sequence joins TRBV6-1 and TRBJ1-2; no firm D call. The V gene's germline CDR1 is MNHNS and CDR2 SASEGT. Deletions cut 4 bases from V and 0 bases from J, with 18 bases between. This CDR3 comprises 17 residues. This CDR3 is CASSGPPGALANYGYTF. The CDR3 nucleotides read TGTGCCAGCAGTGGGCCACCCGGCGCGTTAGCTAACTATGGCTACACCTTC.

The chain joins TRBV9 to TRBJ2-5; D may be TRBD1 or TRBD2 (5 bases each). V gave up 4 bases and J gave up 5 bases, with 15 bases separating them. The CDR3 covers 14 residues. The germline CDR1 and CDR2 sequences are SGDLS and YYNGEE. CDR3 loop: CASSTGVGVETQYF. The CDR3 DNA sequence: TGTGCCAGCAGCACCGGCGTGGGGGTCGAGACCCAGTACTTC.

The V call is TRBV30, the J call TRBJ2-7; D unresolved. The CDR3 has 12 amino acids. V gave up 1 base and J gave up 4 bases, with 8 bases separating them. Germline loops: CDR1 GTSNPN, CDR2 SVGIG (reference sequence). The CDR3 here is CAWSEQSYEQYF. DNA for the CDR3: TGTGCCTGGAGTGAACAGAGTTACGAGCAGTACTTC.

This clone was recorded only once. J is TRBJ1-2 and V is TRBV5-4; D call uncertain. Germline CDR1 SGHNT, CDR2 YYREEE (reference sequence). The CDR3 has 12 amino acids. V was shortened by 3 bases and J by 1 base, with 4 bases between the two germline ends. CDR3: CASSSNNYGYTF. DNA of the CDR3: TGTGCCAGCAGCTCTAATAACTATGGCTACACCTTC.

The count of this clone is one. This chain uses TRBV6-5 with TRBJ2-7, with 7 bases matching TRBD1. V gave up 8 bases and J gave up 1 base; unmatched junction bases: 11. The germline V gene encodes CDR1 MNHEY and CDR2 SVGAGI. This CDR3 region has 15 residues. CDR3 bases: TGTGCCAGCTCCGGGTGGGGACAGAGTTCCTACGAGCAGTACTTC. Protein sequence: CASSGWGQSSYEQYF.